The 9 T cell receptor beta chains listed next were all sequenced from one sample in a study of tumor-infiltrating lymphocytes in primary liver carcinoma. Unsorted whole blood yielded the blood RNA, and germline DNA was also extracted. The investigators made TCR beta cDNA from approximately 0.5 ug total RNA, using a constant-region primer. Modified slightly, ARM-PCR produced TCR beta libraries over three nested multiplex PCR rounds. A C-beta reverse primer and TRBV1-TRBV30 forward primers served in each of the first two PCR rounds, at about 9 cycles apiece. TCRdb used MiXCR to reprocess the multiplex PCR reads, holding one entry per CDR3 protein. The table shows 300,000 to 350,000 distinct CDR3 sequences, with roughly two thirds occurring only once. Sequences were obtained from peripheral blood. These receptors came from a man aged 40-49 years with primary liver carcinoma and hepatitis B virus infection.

As DNA, the CDR3 is TGTGTCACCGCAAGGTTACAGGGCCCATACAATGAGCAGTTCTTC. Translation gives CVTARLQGPYNEQFF. V usage is TRBV6-5 and J usage is TRBJ2-1, with D maybe TRBD1 (6 bases). This CDR3 region has 15 residues. Germline CDR1 is MNHEY and CDR2 is SVGAGI.

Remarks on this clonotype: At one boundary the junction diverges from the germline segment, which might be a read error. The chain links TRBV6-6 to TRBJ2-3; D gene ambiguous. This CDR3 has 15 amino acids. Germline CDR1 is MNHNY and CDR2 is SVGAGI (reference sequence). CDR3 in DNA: TGTGTCAGCAGTGAACTTGGGTTACTGGGTCATACGCAGTATTTT. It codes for CVSSELGLLGHTQYF.

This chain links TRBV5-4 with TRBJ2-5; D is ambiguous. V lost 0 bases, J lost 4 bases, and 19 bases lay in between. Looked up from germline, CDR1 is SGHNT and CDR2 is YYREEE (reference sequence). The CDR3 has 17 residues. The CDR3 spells CASSLAPNLAARETQYF. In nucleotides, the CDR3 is TGTGCCAGCAGCTTGGCTCCCAACCTTGCGGCGAGAGAGACCCAGTACTTC.

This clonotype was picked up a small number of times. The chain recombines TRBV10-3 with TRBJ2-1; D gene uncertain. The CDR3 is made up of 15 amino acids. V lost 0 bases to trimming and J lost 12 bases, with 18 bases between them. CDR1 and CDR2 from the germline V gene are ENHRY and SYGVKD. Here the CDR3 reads CAISESTRGPGRQFF. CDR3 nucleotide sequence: TGTGCCATCAGTGAGTCGACTCGTGGGCCCGGGCGGCAGTTCTTC.

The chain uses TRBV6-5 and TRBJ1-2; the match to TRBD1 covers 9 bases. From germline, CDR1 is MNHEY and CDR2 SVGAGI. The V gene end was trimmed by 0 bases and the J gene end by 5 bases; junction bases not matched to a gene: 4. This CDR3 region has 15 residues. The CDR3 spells CASSYSTGTGYGYTF. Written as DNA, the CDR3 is TGTGCCAGCAGTTACTCCACCGGGACAGGGTATGGCTACACCTTC.

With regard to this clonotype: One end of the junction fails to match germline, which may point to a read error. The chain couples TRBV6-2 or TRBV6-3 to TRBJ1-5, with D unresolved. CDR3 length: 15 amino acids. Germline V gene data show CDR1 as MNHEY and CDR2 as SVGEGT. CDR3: CASSYSTVNNRPQHF. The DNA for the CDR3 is TGTGCCAGCAGTTACAGTACAGTGAACAATCGGCCCCAGCATTTT.

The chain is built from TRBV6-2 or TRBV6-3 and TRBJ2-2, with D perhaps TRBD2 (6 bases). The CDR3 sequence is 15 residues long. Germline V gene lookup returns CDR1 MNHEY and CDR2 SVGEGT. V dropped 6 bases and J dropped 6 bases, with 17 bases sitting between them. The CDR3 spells CASRVGGMRAGELFF. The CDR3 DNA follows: TGTGCCAGCAGGGTCGGAGGGATGAGAGCCGGGGAGCTGTTTTTT.

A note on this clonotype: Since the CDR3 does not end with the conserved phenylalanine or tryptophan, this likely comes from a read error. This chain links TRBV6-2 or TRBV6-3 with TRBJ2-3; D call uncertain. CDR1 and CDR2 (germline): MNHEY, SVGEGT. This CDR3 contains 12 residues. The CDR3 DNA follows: TGTGCCCGCAGTGGGAGCACAGATACGCAGTATTAT. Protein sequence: CARSGSTDTQYY.

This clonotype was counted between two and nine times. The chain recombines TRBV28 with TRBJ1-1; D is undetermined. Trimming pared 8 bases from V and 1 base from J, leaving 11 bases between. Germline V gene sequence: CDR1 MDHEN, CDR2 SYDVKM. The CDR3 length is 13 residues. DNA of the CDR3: TGTGCCAGCGCTGTGCCAGAGAACACTGAAGCTTTCTTT. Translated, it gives CASAVPENTEAFF.